The clone carrying this TCR beta chain was found a few times. TCRdb used MiXCR to reprocess the RT-PCR reads, holding one entry per CDR3 protein. The repertoire holds around 760,000 distinct CDR3 sequences, with approximately 15% as singletons. The sample is drawn from a study of response to subunit inactivated influenza vaccine. The CDR3 has 15 residues. Germline values: CDR1 SGHKS, CDR2 YYEKEE (reference sequence). J lost 0 bases, V lost 4 bases, and 7 bases had no gene match. This chain connects TRBV5-5 to TRBJ2-7, with 7 bases identical to TRBD1. The sequences come from PBMCs from blood, collected roughly 15 days before vaccination. This clonotype was sampled from a man aged 50-60 years who received an inactivated influenza vaccine. The CDR3 DNA reads as TGTGCCAGCAGCCTGGAAGGGACAGCCTCCTACGAGCAGTACTTC. Translating gives CASSLEGTASYEQYF.